This record concerns one T cell receptor beta chain sequence. The data were produced by immunoSEQ multiplex PCR, yet TCRdb's version contains in-frame clones alone and is incomplete. The sample includes 250,000 or so clones, 85% to 90% of them seen just once. This record comes from a study of blood T cell repertoires in COVID-19. About the study: Material from acute and convalescent COVID-19 was sourced from the United States, Italy and Spain. T cells, B-cell-depleted T cells, or PBMCs supplied cDNA or gDNA.

Germline V CDR1 and CDR2: LNHDA, SQIVND (reference sequence). The length of the CDR3 is 14 residues. With 3 bases clipped from V and 6 bases from J, the junction kept 4 bases outside the gene matches. The sequenced material came from peripheral blood. The sequence came from a man older than 75 with acute or convalescent COVID-19. V usage is TRBV19 and J usage is TRBJ2-1; 8 bases are a match to TRBD1. CDR3 region: CASSISGGLNEQFF. The DNA for the CDR3 is TGTGCCAGTAGTATCTCAGGGGGCCTCAATGAGCAGTTCTTC. The entire variable domain, with the rest obtained from reference TRBV19 and TRBJ2-1, is as follows: DGGITQSPKYLFRKEGQNVTLSCEQNLNHDAMYWYRQDPGQGLRLIYYSQIVNDFQKGDIAEGYSVSREKKESFPLTVTSAQKNPTAFYLCASSISGGLNEQFFGPGTRLTVL.